This T cell receptor beta chain was observed in a study of cytomegalovirus exposure and HLA in healthy donors. This PCR relied on a set of 60 Vbeta primers and 13 Jbeta primers. Clones were read by immunoSEQ multiplex PCR, and TCRdb kept only the in-frame ones, dropping some. The table shows about 160,000 clones, with around four fifths occurring only once. A note on this clone: Its antigen is unknown.

Notes on the study in general: Later work associated 16,951 TCR beta sequences with HLA alleles at 0.05 false discovery rate. In a later analysis, HLA-associated TCR beta chains were more clonally expanded than equally common others. Earlier results showed most TCR beta V segments being productive about 87% or about 30% of the time.

V lost 5 bases and J lost 5; bases outside the gene matches: 6. The germline V gene has CDR1 MNHNS and CDR2 SASEGT. CDR3 size: 13 residues. Each of the donors was a healthy bone marrow donor. Sequenced material: PBMCs. The source of this sequence is a man between 18 and 29 years old in good health and CMV-seropositive. The chain uses TRBV6-1 and TRBJ2-7, with TRBD2 identical over 7 bases. CDR3 amino acids: CASSPRRENEQYF. CDR3 nucleotides: TGTGCCAGCAGTCCCAGGCGGGAGAACGAGCAGTACTTC.